These 9 T cell receptor beta chains were all obtained from the same sample, sequenced in a study of Graves' ophthalmopathy and Graves' hyperthyroidism. RNA transcripts were the template, and TCR beta CDR3 regions were amplified from them. First-round RT-PCR employed HTBI primers, with a second-round multiplex PCR after it. Using its own MiXCR run on the multiplex PCR reads, TCRdb lists one record per CDR3 protein. Of about 39,000 distinct CDR3 sequences in the sample, roughly 52% were seen once. The sample was peripheral blood. These receptors were obtained from an adult woman with stable Graves' hyperthyroidism.

The J gene is TRBJ1-3, the V gene TRBV7-9; 7 positions agree with TRBD1. The CDR3 is 18 amino acids. Germline V gives CDR1 SEHNR, CDR2 FQNEAQ (reference sequence). V was pared by 3 bases and J by 0 bases, with 11 bases of the junction left unmatched. CDR3 sequence: CASSLPRGKVSSGNTIYF. In DNA form, the CDR3 reads TGTGCCAGCAGCTTGCCCAGGGGGAAGGTATCCTCTGGAAACACCATATATTTT.

The V and J genes are TRBV7-9 and TRBJ2-7, with 8 bases aligning to TRBD1. This CDR3 has 13 amino acids. Germline CDR1 reads SEHNR; CDR2 reads FQNEAQ (reference sequence). V dropped 5 bases and J dropped 8; count of bases not matched to a gene: 8. The CDR3, as DNA: TGTGCCAGCAGCCCCTTGGACAGGGTGAAGCAGTACTTC. Residues: CASSPLDRVKQYF.

This clonotype was found a few times. This rearrangement joins TRBV7-9 to TRBJ1-4; the match to TRBD1 covers 12 bases. The CDR3 covers 15 residues. The ends lost 1 base at V and 8 bases at J; junction bases unmatched: 2. CDR1 is SEHNR and CDR2 is FQNEAQ in the germline V gene (reference sequence). CDR3: CASSLDGTGGEKLFF. The CDR3 DNA reads TGTGCCAGCAGCTTAGATGGGACAGGGGGCGAAAAACTGTTTTTT.

This clonotype was observed many times. The rearrangement uses TRBV7-6 and TRBJ1-1, with D unclear. From germline, CDR1 is SGHVS and CDR2 FNYEAQ. This CDR3 is built from 14 residues. V lost 5 bases and J 7 bases, leaving 17 bases between the germline ends. The CDR3 DNA reads as TGTGCCAGCAGCCCAACACGGGAAAATAGTGAAGCTTTCTTT. It codes for CASSPTRENSEAFF.

This clonotype appeared many times. A read error may explain this, as a much larger clone is one base away. The rearrangement joins TRBV24-1 to TRBJ2-2; possible D gene TRBD1, 6 bases. Germline V gene lookup returns CDR1 KGHDR and CDR2 SFDVKD. CDR3 length: 17 amino acids. Trimming pared 4 bases from V and 1 base from J, leaving 15 bases between. CDR3 amino acids: CATSEATGRWNTGELFF. In DNA, the CDR3 is TGTGCCACCAGTGAGGCGACAGGACGATGGAACACCGGGGAGCTGTTTTTT.

The CDR3 is CASSGQGALYGYTF. The CDR3 DNA follows: TGTGCCAGCAGCGGACAGGGGGCCCTCTATGGCTACACCTTC. V gene TRBV2 combines with J gene TRBJ1-2; 11 positions agree with TRBD1. Germline V gene lookup returns CDR1 SNHLY and CDR2 FYNNEI. The CDR3 is made up of 14 amino acids. V shed 6 bases and J 4 bases; nucleotides not matched to a gene: 4.

By sample share, this clonotype is medium-sized. The chain links TRBV7-3 to TRBJ2-5, with TRBD2 matching 9 bases. This CDR3 has 15 amino acids. The germline V gene encodes CDR1 SGHTA and CDR2 FQGTGA. V shed 0 bases, J shed 5 bases, and the junction held 4 bases outside the gene matches. As DNA, the CDR3 is TGTGCCAGCAGCTTAACTAGCGGGAGCGGTGAGACCCAGTACTTC. Amino acids: CASSLTSGSGETQYF.

The genes are TRBV20-1 and TRBJ2-5; 13 bases agree with TRBD2. The CDR3 is made up of 17 amino acids. Per germline, CDR1 DFQATT and CDR2 SNEGSKA (reference sequence). V trimming: 1 base; J trimming: 4 bases; junction bases outside the gene matches: 9. The CDR3 protein is CSARADTSGRAVETQYF. CDR3 nucleotide sequence: TGCAGTGCTAGAGCCGATACTAGCGGGAGGGCCGTAGAGACCCAGTACTTC.

The chain employs TRBV20-1 and TRBJ2-5, with 16 bases identical to TRBD2. V gave up 3 bases and J gave up 5 bases; unmatched junction bases: 6. The CDR3 has 16 residues. CDR1 DFQATT and CDR2 SNEGSKA come from the germline V gene (reference sequence). CDR3 sequence: CSARGTSGRAGETQYF. The CDR3 nucleotides read TGCAGTGCTAGGGGGACTAGCGGGAGGGCCGGTGAGACCCAGTACTTC.